The clone carrying this T cell receptor beta chain was seen only once. V was cut by 0 bases and J by 8 bases, with 11 bases left in between. Germline-derived CDR1 and CDR2 are SGDLS and YYNGEE. This CDR3 has 14 amino acids. The data originate from a study of T cells in localized non-small cell lung cancer. Only in-frame clones appear in the TCRdb table, and some are missing; sequencing was by immunoSEQ multiplex PCR. The repertoire holds about 33,000 clones, with around 73% as singletons. This chain connects TRBV9 to TRBJ2-2; D gene uncertain. This receptor was identified in a male donor older than 55 with stage II squamous cell lung carcinoma. The sample in question was peripheral blood, obtained before any cancer treatment. CDR3 sequence reads: CASSVDFRFGELFF. CDR3 in DNA: TGTGCCAGCAGCGTAGATTTCAGATTTGGGGAGCTGTTTTTT.